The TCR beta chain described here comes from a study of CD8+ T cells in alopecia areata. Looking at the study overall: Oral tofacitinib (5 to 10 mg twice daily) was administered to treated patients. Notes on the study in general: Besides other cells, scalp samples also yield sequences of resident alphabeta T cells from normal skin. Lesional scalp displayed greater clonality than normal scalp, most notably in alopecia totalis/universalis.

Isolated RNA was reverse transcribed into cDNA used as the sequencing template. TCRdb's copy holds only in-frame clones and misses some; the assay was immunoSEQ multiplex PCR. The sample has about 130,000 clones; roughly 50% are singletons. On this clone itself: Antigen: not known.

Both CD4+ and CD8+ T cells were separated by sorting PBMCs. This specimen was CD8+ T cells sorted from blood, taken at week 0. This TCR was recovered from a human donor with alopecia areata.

In nucleotides, the CDR3 is TGCAGCGTTGTTCAGACTGCTAGCTCCTACAATGAGCAGTTCTTC. It translates to CSVVQTASSYNEQFF. The rearrangement links TRBV29-1 to TRBJ2-1; no clear D. The CDR3 totals 15 residues. V gave up 4 bases and J gave up 0 bases, with 13 bases separating them. CDR1 is SQVTM and CDR2 is ANQGSEA in the germline V gene.